Listed here is a single TCR beta chain. Its cognate antigen is unknown. Repertoires were generated with immunoSEQ multiplex PCR, while TCRdb's copy carries only in-frame clones and drops some. The sample yields roughly 200,000 clones, approximately 61% seen once. The data were obtained in a study of shared clonotypes between healthy human individuals. Study conclusions and caveats: Donor scarcity curtailed the genetic and exposure-history diversity represented herein. Shared clonotypes: about 4.6% naive CD4, under 4% naive CD8, 2.3% memory CD4, 0.4% to 0.45% memory CD8.

The donor cohort consisted entirely of Caucasian adults residing in Nashville, Tennessee. This CDR3 has 14 amino acids. Germline CDR1 and CDR2: SGDLS and YYNGEE. Trimming removed 3 bases from V and 1 base from J, with 10 bases in between. The sequenced material came from memory CD4+ T cells sorted from blood. The subset here: CD45RA-negative fraction. This chain links TRBV9 with TRBJ2-5; D is possibly TRBD1 (6 bases). This sequence originates from a man aged 25-40 years in good health. This CDR3 is CASSARQAQETQYF. CDR3 nucleotides: TGTGCCAGCAGCGCGAGACAGGCCCAAGAGACCCAGTACTTC.